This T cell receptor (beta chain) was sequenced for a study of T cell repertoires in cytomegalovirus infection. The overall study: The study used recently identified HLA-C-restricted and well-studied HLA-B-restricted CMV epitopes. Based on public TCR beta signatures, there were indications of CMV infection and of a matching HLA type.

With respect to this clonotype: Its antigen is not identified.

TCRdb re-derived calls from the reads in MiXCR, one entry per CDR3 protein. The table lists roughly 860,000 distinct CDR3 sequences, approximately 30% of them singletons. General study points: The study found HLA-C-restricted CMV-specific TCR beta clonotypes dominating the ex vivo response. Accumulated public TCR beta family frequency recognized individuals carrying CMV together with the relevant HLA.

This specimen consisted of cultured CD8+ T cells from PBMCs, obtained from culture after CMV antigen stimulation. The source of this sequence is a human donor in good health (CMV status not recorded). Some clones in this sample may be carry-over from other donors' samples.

CDR3 sequence reads: CASSGPGDGYTF. Written as DNA, the CDR3 is TGCGCCAGCAGCGGCCCGGGGGATGGCTACACCTTC. The V gene is TRBV5-1, the J gene TRBJ1-2, with TRBD1 as a possible D gene (5 bases). CDR1 is SGHRS, CDR2 YFSETQ, per germline. The CDR3 runs to 12 residues. With 4 bases removed from V and 6 bases from J, the gap between germline ends came to 10 bases.